A single sample gave rise to the 8 T cell receptor beta chains below, sequenced in a study of draining lymph node invasion in breast cancer. TCRdb reanalysed the bulk RNA-seq reads using MiXCR and keeps one entry per CDR3 protein. The sample has around 2,500 distinct CDR3 sequences, 70% to 90% seen once. Cells sorted as CD4+ CD45RA- CD25- were taken as memory conventional CD4 T cells. The sample was sorted memory CD4+ effector T cells from a lymph node. These receptor sequences come from a female donor with luminal breast cancer.

The gene calls are TRBV3-1 and TRBJ1-1; 7 bases are shared with TRBD1. V dropped 4 bases and J dropped 2; count of bases not matched to a gene: 10. The CDR3 runs to 16 residues. Germline CDR1 reads LGHDT; CDR2 reads YNNKEL (reference sequence). CDR3 amino acids: CASSPWDRLKNTEAFF. In DNA form, the CDR3 reads TGTGCCAGCAGCCCATGGGACAGATTAAAAAACACTGAAGCTTTCTTT.

The V call is TRBV21-1, the J call TRBJ2-1; the table's D call, TRBD1, was not checked against the DNA. TRBV21-1 is annotated as a pseudogene. This CDR3 spans 13 amino acids. CDR3: CASSSRPGNEQFF. The CDR3 DNA reads as TGTGCCAGCAGCTCCAGGCCAGGGAATGAGCAGTTCTTC.

CDR3 residues: CASSSAGSNQPQHF. The CDR3 nucleotides are TGTGCCAGCAGTTCGGCAGGTAGCAATCAGCCCCAGCATTTT. The chain uses TRBV12-3 or TRBV12-4 and TRBJ1-5; D is ambiguous. The CDR3 has 14 amino acids. Trimming shortened V by 4 bases and J by 0 bases, and 7 bases separated the two germline ends.

This clonotype has a handful of counts. CDR3 nucleotides: TGTGCCAGCAGCTCCCGGGACAGGGTCACTGAAGCTTTCTTT. Protein sequence: CASSSRDRVTEAFF. The V gene is TRBV3-1, the J gene TRBJ1-1, with TRBD1 matching 9 bases. The CDR3 is 14 amino acids. The germline V gene encodes CDR1 LGHDT and CDR2 YNNKEL (reference sequence). J was trimmed by 4 bases and V by 5 bases; bases with no gene match: 5.

This clonotype came up a few times. This rearrangement joins TRBV12-3 or TRBV12-4 to TRBJ1-4, with 9 bases fitting TRBD1. V dropped 3 bases and J dropped 7; count of bases not matched to a gene: 6. This CDR3 comprises 15 residues. The CDR3, as DNA: TGTGCCAGCAGTTTCACAGGGGGCAGTGGTGAAAAACTGTTTTTT. This translates into CASSFTGGSGEKLFF.

This clonotype appeared a few times. J is TRBJ2-3 and V is TRBV5-1, with no clear D. This CDR3 comprises 15 residues. Germline CDR1 SGHRS, CDR2 YFSETQ. V shed 0 bases and J shed 2 bases, with 10 bases lying between them. This chain's CDR3 is CASSLEGKPTDTQYF. DNA for the CDR3: TGCGCCAGCAGCTTGGAGGGAAAGCCCACAGATACGCAGTATTTT.

The CDR3 is CSAYGQKDNSPLHF. The CDR3 DNA is TGCAGTGCTTATGGACAGAAGGATAATTCACCCCTCCACTTT. The genes are TRBV20-1 and TRBJ1-6; tentatively, D is TRBD1 (6 bases). Trimming removed 5 bases at V and 5 bases at J, with 13 bases between. This CDR3 contains 14 residues. Germline-derived CDR1 and CDR2 are DFQATT and SNEGSKA (reference sequence).

The V call is TRBV20-1, the J call TRBJ1-2, with D possibly matching TRBD1 (6 bases). The V gene lost 3 bases and the J gene lost 12 bases, with 20 bases spanning the gap. The CDR3 sequence is 13 residues long. Germline V gene lookup returns CDR1 DFQATT and CDR2 SNEGSKA (reference sequence). CDR3 nucleotide sequence: TGCAGTGCTAGTATCGGGACAACCGCTTCGCACACCTTC. Translation gives CSASIGTTASHTF.